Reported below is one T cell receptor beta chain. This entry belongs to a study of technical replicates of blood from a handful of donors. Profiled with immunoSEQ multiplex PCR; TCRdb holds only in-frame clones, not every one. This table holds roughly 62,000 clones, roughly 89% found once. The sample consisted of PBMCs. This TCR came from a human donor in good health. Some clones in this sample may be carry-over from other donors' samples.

The CDR3 loop reads CASSSETGSGEQYF. In DNA form, the CDR3 reads TGTGCCAGCAGCTCCGAAACGGGATCGGGCGAGCAGTACTTC. This chain links TRBV11-2 with TRBJ2-7; D is perhaps TRBD2 (5 bases). V lost 4 bases, J lost 6 bases, and 16 bases lay in between. CDR3 size: 14 residues. Germline V gene lookup returns CDR1 SGHAT and CDR2 FQNNGV.